The rows below give T cell receptor beta chains drawn from one sample of a study of blood T cell repertoires in COVID-19. Sequenced by immunoSEQ multiplex PCR; TCRdb stores in-frame clones only, minus some. The repertoire has about 90,000 clones, 80% of them found once; the top ten carry 10%. The sample consisted of peripheral blood. These receptor sequences come from a woman aged 70 to 79 with acute or convalescent COVID-19. CDR3s include the opening cysteine and the closing phenylalanine or tryptophan. A D gene is named only where the DNA matches it firmly. Size tells how often a clone was seen (once, few, many) or the class of an expanded clone, and some rows leave it out.

V,length,size,D,J,DNA,CDR3
TRBV24-1,15,.,TRBD2,TRBJ2-1,TGTGCCACCAGTGATTACTCGCGGGGGGAGCGGGAGCAGTTCTTC,CATSDYSRGEREQFF
TRBV5-4,15,.,TRBD1,TRBJ2-7,TGTGCCAGCAGCAGGGGGACAGGTAGGAACTACGAGCAGTACTTC,CASSRGTGRNYEQYF
TRBV11-2,11,.,.,TRBJ1-1,TGTGCCAGCAGCTTTCTCCAGGAAGCTTTCTTT,CASSFLQEAFF
TRBV6-1,13,.,.,TRBJ1-4,TGTGCCAGCAGTGAAACCACCGGGACTCATCTGTTTTTT,CASSETTGTHLFF
TRBV3-1/TRBV3-2,13,.,TRBD1,TRBJ2-5,TGTGCCAGCAGAGTCACAGGGGTCGAGACCCAGTACTTC,CASRVTGVETQYF
TRBV28,16,.,.,TRBJ1-5,TGTGCCAGCAGTTTTTACGACAGGTTTAGCAATCAGCCCCAGCATTTT,CASSFYDRFSNQPQHF
TRBV28,13,.,.,TRBJ1-2,TGTGCCAGCAGGCCGGGAAAAGACTATGGCTACACCTTC,CASRPGKDYGYTF
TRBV7-6,16,once,TRBD2,TRBJ2-1,TGTGCCAGCAGCCAAGGGACTAGCGGCACCTACAATGAGCAGTTCTTC,CASSQGTSGTYNEQFF
TRBV6-6,14,.,.,TRBJ2-1,TGTGCCAGCAGTTACTCGAACACAAACAATGAGCAGTTCTTC,CASSYSNTNNEQFF
TRBV7-2,13,.,.,TRBJ2-3,TGTGCCAGCAGCTTAGTAAGCGCAGATACGCAGTATTTT,CASSLVSADTQYF
TRBV19,14,.,.,TRBJ2-7,TGTGCCAGTTCTCAGGGGCCCTTCCTCTACGAGCAGTACTTC,CASSQGPFLYEQYF
TRBV5-5,15,.,TRBD2,TRBJ2-2,TGTGCCAGCAGCCCTCAAGCGGGAGTCACCGGGGAGCTGTTTTTT,CASSPQAGVTGELFF
TRBV5-4,14,once,TRBD1,TRBJ2-7,TGTGCCAGCAGCTTCGGGACAGGGGCCTACGAGCAGTACTTC,CASSFGTGAYEQYF
TRBV7-8,16,.,TRBD1,TRBJ1-3,TGTGCCAGCAGCTCTGACAGGGTCGACTCTGGAAACACCATATATTTT,CASSSDRVDSGNTIYF
TRBV19,14,.,.,TRBJ1-2,TGTGCCAGTAATCGACAAAACAGTAACTATGGCTACACCTTC,CASNRQNSNYGYTF
TRBV5-1,15,.,.,TRBJ2-6,TGCGCCAGCAGCTTGGCAGGTAATGGGGCCAACGTCCTGACTTTC,CASSLAGNGANVLTF
TRBV28,13,.,TRBD1,TRBJ1-5,TGTGCCAGCAGGGCAGGGGGTGGTCAGCCCCAGCATTTT,CASRAGGGQPQHF
TRBV29-1,14,.,TRBD2,TRBJ2-7,TGCAGCGTTGAAACTAGCGGGAGCTCCTACGAGCAGTACTTC,CSVETSGSSYEQYF
TRBV7-8,14,.,.,TRBJ1-1,TGTGCCAGCAGCTTGACAGTTTTGAACACTGAAGCTTTCTTT,CASSLTVLNTEAFF
TRBV18,19,.,TRBD2,TRBJ2-3,TGTGCCAGCTCTCGAACAACCGGGACTAGCGGGGCTAGCACAGATACGCAGTATTTT,CASSRTTGTSGASTDTQYF
TRBV6-5,12,.,.,TRBJ1-5,TGTGCCAGCAGTTCTCGGGATCAGCCCCAGCATTTT,CASSSRDQPQHF
TRBV4-2,15,.,.,TRBJ2-3,TGTGCCAGCAGCCAAGATCGGTTCCCAAGCGGCACGCAGTATTTT,CASSQDRFPSGTQYF
TRBV6-1,17,once,.,TRBJ1-1,TGTGCCAGCAGTGTTCATATCGGGGGGGACAAAGGCAATGAAGCTTTCTTT,CASSVHIGGDKGNEAFF
TRBV24-1,14,.,.,TRBJ1-2,TGTGCCACCAGTGATTCCCGGGATAGGTATGGCTACACCTTC,CATSDSRDRYGYTF
TRBV19,15,.,TRBD2,TRBJ2-3,TGTGCCAGTAGTATTGGTTCGGGAGGTACAGATACGCAGTATTTT,CASSIGSGGTDTQYF
TRBV5-1,14,.,.,TRBJ1-2,TGCGCCAGCAGCTTGGGGCAGGGGCTTGGTGGCTACACCTTC,CASSLGQGLGGYTF
TRBV2,15,.,.,TRBJ1-5,TGTGCCAGCAGTGGGGCGGGGGGTGGCAATCAGCCCCAGCATTTT,CASSGAGGGNQPQHF
TRBV5-1,13,.,.,TRBJ1-2,TGCGCCAGCAGCTTGGCGACAGAGTTCGGCTACACCTTC,CASSLATEFGYTF
TRBV6-5,13,.,.,TRBJ2-3,TGTGCCAGCAGAACAGGGGGGGGGAATACGCAGTATTTT,CASRTGGGNTQYF
TRBV5-4,14,few,.,TRBJ1-4,TGTGCCAGCAGTAGTGACGGGAAAGGTGAAAAACTGTTTTTT,CASSSDGKGEKLFF
TRBV7-7,14,.,.,TRBJ2-5,TGTGCCAGCAGCTTAGGAGGGTACCAAGAGACCCAGTACTTC,CASSLGGYQETQYF
TRBV5-1,15,.,TRBD1,TRBJ1-4,TGCGCCAGCAGCGCACAACAGGGGATCGGGGAAAAACTGTTTTTT,CASSAQQGIGEKLFF
TRBV3-1/TRBV3-2,15,once,.,TRBJ1-4,TGTGCCAGCAGCCAAGAGGAACAGGGAGTCGAAAAACTGTTTTTT,CASSQEEQGVEKLFF
TRBV10-3,13,.,TRBD1,TRBJ1-2,TGTGCCATCAGACCCGGGACAGAGGATGGCTACACCTTC,CAIRPGTEDGYTF
TRBV7-8,16,.,.,TRBJ2-7,TGTGCCAGCAGCCGCCGGGGACAAACACATCCCTACGAGCAGTACTTC,CASSRRGQTHPYEQYF
TRBV5-4,17,.,.,TRBJ2-3,TGTGCCAGCAGTCCGAGAAAGGGGAGCGGGAGCACAGATACGCAGTATTTT,CASSPRKGSGSTDTQYF
TRBV11-2,14,.,.,TRBJ1-1,TGTGCCAGCAGCTTACAGGGCCCTGTAACTGAAGCTTTCTTT,CASSLQGPVTEAFF
TRBV18,17,.,TRBD1,TRBJ1-2,TGTGCCAGCTCACCAGTTTCCGGGACAGGGAAAGGAGATGGCTACACCTTC,CASSPVSGTGKGDGYTF
TRBV5-1,16,.,.,TRBJ1-2,TGCGCCAGCAGCTCCGGGGGGAGGGCTACTAACTATGGCTACACCTTC,CASSSGGRATNYGYTF
TRBV28,13,.,.,TRBJ1-2,TGTGCCAGCAGCGTCCAGGGGTATAAAGGCTACACCTTC,CASSVQGYKGYTF
TRBV7-2,13,.,.,TRBJ1-1,TGTGCCAGCAGCTCCCGGGGGAACACTGAAGCTTTCTTT,CASSSRGNTEAFF
TRBV5-1,15,once,TRBD1,TRBJ1-6,TGCGCCAGCAGACGAACCGGGACAGGGATTTCACCCCTCCACTTT,CASRRTGTGISPLHF
TRBV12-3/TRBV12-4,13,.,.,TRBJ2-7,TGTGCCAGCAGTTCTAGCACGGCCTACGAGCAGTACTTC,CASSSSTAYEQYF
TRBV11-2,18,.,TRBD2,TRBJ2-3,TGTGCCAGCAGCCAGAGGCTAGCGGGGCGAAGTAGCACAGATACGCAGTATTTT,CASSQRLAGRSSTDTQYF
TRBV3-1/TRBV3-2,16,.,TRBD2,TRBJ2-2,TGTGCCAGCAGCCAAGTAGCGGGACATATCACCGGGGAGCTGTTTTTT,CASSQVAGHITGELFF